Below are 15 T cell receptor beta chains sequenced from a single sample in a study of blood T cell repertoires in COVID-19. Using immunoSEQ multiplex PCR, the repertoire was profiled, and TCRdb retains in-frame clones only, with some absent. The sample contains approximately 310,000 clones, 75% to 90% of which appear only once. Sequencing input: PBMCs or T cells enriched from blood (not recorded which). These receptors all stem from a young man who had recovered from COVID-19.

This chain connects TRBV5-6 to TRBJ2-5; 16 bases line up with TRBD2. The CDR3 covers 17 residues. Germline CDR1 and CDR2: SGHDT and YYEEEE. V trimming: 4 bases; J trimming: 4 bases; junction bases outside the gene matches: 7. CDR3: CASSLSGLAGGPETQYF. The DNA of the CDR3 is TGTGCCAGCAGCCTGTCGGGACTAGCGGGGGGGCCAGAGACCCAGTACTTC.

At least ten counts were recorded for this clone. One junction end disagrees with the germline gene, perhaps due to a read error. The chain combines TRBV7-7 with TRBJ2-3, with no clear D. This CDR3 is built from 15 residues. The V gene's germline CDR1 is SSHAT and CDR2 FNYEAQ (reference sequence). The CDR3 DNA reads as TGTGCTAGCAGCTTAGGGCGACTTTTTACAGATACGCAGTATTTT. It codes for CASSLGRLFTDTQYF.

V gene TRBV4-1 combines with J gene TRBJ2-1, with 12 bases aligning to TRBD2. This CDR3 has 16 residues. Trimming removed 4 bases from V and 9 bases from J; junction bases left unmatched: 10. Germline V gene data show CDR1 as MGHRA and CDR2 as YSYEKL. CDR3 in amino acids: CASSLRPGLAGSEQFF. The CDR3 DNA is TGCGCCAGCAGCCTACGTCCGGGACTAGCGGGCAGTGAGCAGTTCTTC.

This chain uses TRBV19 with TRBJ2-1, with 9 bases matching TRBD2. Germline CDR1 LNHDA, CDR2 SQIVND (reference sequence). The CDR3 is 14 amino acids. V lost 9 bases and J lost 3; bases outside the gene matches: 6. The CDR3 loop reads CASRTSDIYNEQFF. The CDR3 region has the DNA TGTGCCAGCCGGACTAGCGACATCTACAATGAGCAGTTCTTC. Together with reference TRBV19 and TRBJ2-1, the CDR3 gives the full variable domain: DGGITQSPKYLFRKEGQNVTLSCEQNLNHDAMYWYRQDPGQGLRLIYYSQIVNDFQKGDIAEGYSVSREKKESFPLTVTSAQKNPTAFYLCASRTSDIYNEQFFGPGTRLTVL.

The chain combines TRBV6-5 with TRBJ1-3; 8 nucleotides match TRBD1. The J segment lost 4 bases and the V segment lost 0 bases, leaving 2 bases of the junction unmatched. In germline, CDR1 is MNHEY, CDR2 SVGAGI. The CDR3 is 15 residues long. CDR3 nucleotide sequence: TGTGCCAGCAGTTACTCTGGACAGGGAGGAAACACCATATATTTT. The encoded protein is CASSYSGQGGNTIYF.

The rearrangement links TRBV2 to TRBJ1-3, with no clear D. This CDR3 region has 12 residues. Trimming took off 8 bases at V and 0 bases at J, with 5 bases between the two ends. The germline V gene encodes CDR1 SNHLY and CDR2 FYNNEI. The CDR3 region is CASLFSGNTIYF. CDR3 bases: TGTGCCAGCCTCTTCTCTGGAAACACCATATATTTT.

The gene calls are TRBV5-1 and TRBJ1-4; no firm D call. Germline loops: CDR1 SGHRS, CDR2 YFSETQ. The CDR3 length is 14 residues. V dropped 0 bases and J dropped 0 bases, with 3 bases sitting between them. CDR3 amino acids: CASSLAATNEKLFF. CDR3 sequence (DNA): TGCGCCAGCAGCTTGGCTGCAACTAATGAAAAACTGTTTTTT.

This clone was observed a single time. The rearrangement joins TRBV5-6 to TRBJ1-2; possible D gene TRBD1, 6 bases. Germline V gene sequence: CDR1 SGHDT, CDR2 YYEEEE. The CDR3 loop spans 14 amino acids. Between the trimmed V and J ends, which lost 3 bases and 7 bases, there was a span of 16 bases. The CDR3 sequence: CASSSLVDRIGYTF. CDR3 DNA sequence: TGTGCCAGCAGCTCCCTTGTCGACAGGATTGGCTACACCTTC.

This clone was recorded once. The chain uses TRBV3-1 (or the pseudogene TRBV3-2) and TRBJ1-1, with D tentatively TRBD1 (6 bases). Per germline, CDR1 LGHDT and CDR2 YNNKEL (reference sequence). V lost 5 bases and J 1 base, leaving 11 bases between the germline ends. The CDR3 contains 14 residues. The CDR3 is CASSSGHSNTEAFF. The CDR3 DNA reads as TGTGCCAGCAGCTCGGGACATTCGAACACTGAAGCTTTCTTT.

As DNA, the CDR3 is TGCGCCAGCAGCTGGGACAGGGGTCAGGCTGGCTACACCTTC. Translated, it gives CASSWDRGQAGYTF. The J gene is TRBJ1-2, the V gene TRBV5-1; 10 bases agree with TRBD1. The ends lost 3 bases at V and 7 bases at J; junction bases unmatched: 6. CDR1 is SGHRS, CDR2 YFSETQ, per germline. This CDR3 spans 14 amino acids.

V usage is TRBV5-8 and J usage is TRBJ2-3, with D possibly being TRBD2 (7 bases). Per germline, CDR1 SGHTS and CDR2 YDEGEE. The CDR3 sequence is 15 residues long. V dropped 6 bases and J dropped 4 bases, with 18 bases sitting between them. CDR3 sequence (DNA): TGTGCCAGCACCGTGAATCGGGGGGCATCAGATACGCAGTATTTT. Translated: CASTVNRGASDTQYF.

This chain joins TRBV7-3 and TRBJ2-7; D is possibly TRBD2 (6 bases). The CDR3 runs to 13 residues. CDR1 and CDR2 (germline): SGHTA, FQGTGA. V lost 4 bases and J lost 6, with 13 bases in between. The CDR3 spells CASSSDGSSEQYF. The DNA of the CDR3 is TGTGCCAGCAGCTCGGACGGGAGCTCCGAGCAGTACTTC.

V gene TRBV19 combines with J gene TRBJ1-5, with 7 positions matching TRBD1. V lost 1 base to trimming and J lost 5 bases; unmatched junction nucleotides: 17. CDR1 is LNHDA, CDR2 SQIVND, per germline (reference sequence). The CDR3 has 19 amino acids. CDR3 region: CASSIGRQGDIGFHQPQHF. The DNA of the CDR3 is TGTGCCAGTAGTATAGGGAGACAGGGTGATATAGGGTTCCATCAGCCCCAGCATTTT.

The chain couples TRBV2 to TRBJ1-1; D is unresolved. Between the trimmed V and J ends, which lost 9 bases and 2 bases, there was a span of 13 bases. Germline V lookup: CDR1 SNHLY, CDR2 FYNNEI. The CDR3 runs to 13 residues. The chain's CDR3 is CASKKGANTEAFF. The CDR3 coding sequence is TGTGCCAGTAAAAAAGGAGCAAACACTGAAGCTTTCTTT.

The CDR3 DNA is TGTGCCAGCAGCCAAGATCACGGGACAGGGGGAGGTGGCTACACCTTC. It codes for CASSQDHGTGGGGYTF. This chain uses TRBV3-1 (or the pseudogene TRBV3-2) with TRBJ1-2; 11 positions agree with TRBD1. The V segment lost 0 bases and the J segment 7 bases; nucleotides outside the gene matches: 7. The CDR3 sequence is 16 residues long. In germline, CDR1 is LGHDT, CDR2 YNNKEL (reference sequence).